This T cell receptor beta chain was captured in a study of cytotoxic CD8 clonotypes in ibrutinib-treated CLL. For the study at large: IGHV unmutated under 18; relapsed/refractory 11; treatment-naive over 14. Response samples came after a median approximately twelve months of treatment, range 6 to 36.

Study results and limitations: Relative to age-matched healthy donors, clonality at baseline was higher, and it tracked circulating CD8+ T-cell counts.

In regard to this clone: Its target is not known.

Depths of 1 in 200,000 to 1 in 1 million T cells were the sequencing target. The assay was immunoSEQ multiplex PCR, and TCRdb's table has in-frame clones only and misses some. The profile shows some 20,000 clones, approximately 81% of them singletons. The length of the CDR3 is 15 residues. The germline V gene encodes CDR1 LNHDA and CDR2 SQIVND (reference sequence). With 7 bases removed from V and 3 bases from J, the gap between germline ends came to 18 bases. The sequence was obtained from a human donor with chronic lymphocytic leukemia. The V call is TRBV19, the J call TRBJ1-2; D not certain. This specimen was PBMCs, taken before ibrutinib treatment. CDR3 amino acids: CASTPLAGRDYGYTF. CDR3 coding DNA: TGTGCCAGTACCCCCCTCGCAGGCCGGGACTATGGCTACACCTTC.